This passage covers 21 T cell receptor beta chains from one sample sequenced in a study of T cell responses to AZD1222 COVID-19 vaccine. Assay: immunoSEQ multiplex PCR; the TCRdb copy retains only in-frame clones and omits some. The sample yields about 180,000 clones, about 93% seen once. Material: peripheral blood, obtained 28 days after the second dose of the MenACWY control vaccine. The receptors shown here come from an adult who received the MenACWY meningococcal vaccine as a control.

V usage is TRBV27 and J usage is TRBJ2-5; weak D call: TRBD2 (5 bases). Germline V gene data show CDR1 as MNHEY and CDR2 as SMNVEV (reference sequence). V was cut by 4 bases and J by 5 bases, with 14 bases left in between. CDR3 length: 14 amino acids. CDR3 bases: TGTGCCAGCAGTTGGGCTAGCCGAGGGGAGACCCAGTACTTC. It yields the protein CASSWASRGETQYF.

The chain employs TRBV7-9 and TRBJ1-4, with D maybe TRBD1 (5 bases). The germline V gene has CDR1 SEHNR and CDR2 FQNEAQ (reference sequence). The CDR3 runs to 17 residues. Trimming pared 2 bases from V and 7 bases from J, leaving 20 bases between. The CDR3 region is CASSLRPASPGREKLFF. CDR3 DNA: TGTGCCAGCAGCTTAAGGCCCGCATCTCCGGGACGTGAAAAACTGTTTTTT.

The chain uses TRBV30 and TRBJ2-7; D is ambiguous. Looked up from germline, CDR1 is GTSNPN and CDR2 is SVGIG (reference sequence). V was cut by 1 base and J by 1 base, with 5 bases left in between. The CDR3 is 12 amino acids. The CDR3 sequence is CAWSAPSYEQYF. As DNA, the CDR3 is TGTGCCTGGAGTGCTCCGTCCTACGAGCAGTACTTC.

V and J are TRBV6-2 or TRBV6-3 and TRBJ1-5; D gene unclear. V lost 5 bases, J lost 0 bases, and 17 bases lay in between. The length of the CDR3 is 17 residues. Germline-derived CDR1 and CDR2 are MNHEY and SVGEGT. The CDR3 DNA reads TGTGCCAGCAGTCTGTTGGAATCAGACTATAGCAATCAGCCCCAGCATTTT. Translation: CASSLLESDYSNQPQHF.

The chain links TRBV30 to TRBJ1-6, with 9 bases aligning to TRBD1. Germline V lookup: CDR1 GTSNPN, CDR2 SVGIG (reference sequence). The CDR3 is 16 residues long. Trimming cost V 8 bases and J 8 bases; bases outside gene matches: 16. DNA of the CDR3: TGTGCCCGACAACGGGACAGGGCAAGGGGAGATTCACCCCTCCACTTT. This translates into CARQRDRARGDSPLHF.

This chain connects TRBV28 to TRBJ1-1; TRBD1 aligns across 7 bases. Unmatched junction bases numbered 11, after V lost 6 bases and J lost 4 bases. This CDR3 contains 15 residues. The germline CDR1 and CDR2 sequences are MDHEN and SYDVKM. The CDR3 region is CASSRTGARGTEAFF. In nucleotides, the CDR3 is TGTGCCAGCAGCCGAACAGGGGCCCGCGGCACTGAAGCTTTCTTT.

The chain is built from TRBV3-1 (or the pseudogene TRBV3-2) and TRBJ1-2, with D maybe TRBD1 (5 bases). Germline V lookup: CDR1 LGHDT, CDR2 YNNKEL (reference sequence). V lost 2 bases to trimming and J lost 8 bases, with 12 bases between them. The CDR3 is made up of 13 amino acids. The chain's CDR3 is CASSQFGGSGYTF. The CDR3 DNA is TGTGCCAGCAGCCAATTTGGGGGGTCGGGCTACACCTTC.

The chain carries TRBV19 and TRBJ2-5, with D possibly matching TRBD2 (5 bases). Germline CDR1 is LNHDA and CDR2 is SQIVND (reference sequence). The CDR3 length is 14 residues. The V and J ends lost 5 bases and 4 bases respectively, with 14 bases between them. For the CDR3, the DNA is TGTGCCAGTAGTCTACGGACTCAAGGAGAGACCCAGTACTTC. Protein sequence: CASSLRTQGETQYF.

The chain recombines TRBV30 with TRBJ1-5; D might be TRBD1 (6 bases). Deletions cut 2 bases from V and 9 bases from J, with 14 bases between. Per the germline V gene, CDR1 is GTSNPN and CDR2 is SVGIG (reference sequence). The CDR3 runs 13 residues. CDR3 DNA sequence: TGTGCCTGGAGTCGGGGGCCCCGTTGGCCCCAGCATTTT. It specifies CAWSRGPRWPQHF.

Here the CDR3 DNA reads TGTGCCAGCTCACCAAGGACAGGGGGTACCGGGGAGCTGTTTTTT. This encodes CASSPRTGGTGELFF. This sequence joins TRBV18 and TRBJ2-2; 10 nucleotides match TRBD1. Germline loops: CDR1 KGHSH, CDR2 LQKENI. The CDR3 sequence is 15 residues long. Losses at the gene ends were 2 bases for V and 5 bases for J; bases not matched to a gene: 2.

DNA for the CDR3: TGTGCTCTAAAACCCTCTCCTCGAGACTATGGCTACACCTTC. Translation gives CALKPSPRDYGYTF. The V gene is TRBV10-3, the J gene TRBJ1-2, with no clear D. CDR3 size: 14 residues. Germline CDR1 and CDR2: ENHRY and SYGVKD.

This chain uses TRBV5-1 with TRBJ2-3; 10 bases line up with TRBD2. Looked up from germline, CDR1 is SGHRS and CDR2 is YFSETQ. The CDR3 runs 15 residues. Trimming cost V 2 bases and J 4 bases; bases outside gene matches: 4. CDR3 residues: CASSLTSGASDTQYF. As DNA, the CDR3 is TGCGCCAGCAGCTTAACTAGCGGGGCCTCAGATACGCAGTATTTT. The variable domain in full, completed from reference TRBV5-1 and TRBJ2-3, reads KAGVTQTPRYLIKTRGQQVTLSCSPISGHRSVSWYQQTPGQGLQFLFEYFSETQRNKGNFPGRFSGRQFSNSRSEMNVSTLELGDSALYLCASSLTSGASDTQYFGPGTRLTVL.

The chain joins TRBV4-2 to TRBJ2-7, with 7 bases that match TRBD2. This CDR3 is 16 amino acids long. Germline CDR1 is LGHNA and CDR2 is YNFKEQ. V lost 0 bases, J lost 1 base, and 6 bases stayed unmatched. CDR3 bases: TGTGCCAGCAGCCAAGATACAGCGGGGAGATCCTACGAGCAGTACTTC. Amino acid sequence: CASSQDTAGRSYEQYF.

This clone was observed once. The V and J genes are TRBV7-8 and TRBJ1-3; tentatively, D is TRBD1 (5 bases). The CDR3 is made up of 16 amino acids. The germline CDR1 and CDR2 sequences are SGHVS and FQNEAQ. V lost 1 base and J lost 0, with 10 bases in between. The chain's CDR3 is CASSLGQPNSGNTIYF. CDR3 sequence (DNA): TGTGCCAGCAGCTTAGGACAGCCAAACTCTGGAAACACCATATATTTT.

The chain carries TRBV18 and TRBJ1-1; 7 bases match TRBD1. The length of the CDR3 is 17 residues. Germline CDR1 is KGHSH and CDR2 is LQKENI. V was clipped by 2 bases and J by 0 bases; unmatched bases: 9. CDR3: CASSPTGRGTLNTEAFF. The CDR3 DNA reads TGTGCCAGCTCACCAACAGGCAGGGGGACCTTGAACACTGAAGCTTTCTTT.

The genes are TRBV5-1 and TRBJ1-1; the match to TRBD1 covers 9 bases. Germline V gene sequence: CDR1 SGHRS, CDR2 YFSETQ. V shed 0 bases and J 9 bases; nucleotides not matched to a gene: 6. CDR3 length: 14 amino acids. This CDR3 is CASSLVGTGSKAFF. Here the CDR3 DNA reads TGCGCCAGCAGCTTGGTTGGGACAGGGTCCAAAGCTTTCTTT.

The CDR3: CASRHDPPAQPQHF. The CDR3 DNA sequence: TGTGCCAGCAGACACGACCCTCCCGCCCAGCCCCAGCATTTT. This chain links TRBV5-6 with TRBJ1-5; D is ambiguous. The germline CDR1 and CDR2 sequences are SGHDT and YYEEEE. Trimming shortened V by 5 bases and J by 7 bases, and 16 bases separated the two germline ends. The CDR3 consists of 14 residues.

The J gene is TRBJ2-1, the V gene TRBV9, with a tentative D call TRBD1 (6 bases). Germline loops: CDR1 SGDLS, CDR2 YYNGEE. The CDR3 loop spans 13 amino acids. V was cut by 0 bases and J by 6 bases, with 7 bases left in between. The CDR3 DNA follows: TGTGCCAGCAGCGTAGGAGGGGGCAATGAGCAGTTCTTC. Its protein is CASSVGGGNEQFF.

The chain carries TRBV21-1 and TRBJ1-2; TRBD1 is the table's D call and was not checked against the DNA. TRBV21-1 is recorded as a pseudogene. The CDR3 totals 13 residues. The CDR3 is CASSPRQGDGYTF. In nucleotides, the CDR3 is TGTGCCAGCAGCCCCCGACAGGGGGATGGCTACACCTTC.

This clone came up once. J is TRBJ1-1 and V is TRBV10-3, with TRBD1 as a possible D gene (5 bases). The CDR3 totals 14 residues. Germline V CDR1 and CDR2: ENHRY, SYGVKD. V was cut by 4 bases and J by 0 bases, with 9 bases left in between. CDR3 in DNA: TGTGCCATCAGTGTGACAGACTTGAACACTGAAGCTTTCTTT. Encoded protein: CAISVTDLNTEAFF.

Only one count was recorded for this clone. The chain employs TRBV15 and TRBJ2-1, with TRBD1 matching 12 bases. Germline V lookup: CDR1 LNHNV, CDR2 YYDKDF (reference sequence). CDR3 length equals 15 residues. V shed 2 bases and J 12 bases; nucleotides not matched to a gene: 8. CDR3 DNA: TGTGCCACCAGCAGACCGGGACAGGGGGCGCTCGGGCAGTTCTTC. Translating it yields CATSRPGQGALGQFF.